This entry lists 3 T cell receptor beta chains sequenced from one sample in a study of OX40 agonist ivuxolimab in advanced cancers. Sequencing was performed with immunoSEQ multiplex PCR; in TCRdb, only in-frame clones are kept and a portion is missing. The profile shows around 83,000 clones, roughly nine tenths of them singletons. Sequencing was performed on CD4+ or CD8+ T cells sorted from blood, taken in a trial of the OX40 agonist ivuxolimab. The receptor source for this set is an adult with an advanced solid tumor such as melanoma, head and neck, liver or kidney cancer.

About this clone itself: At one end, the junction sequence differs from germline, possibly due to a read error. This chain connects TRBV11-2 to TRBJ1-2, with 8 bases matching TRBD1. Germline assignment: CDR1 SGHAT and CDR2 FQNNGV. CDR3 size: 13 residues. CDR3 sequence (DNA): TGTGCCAGCAGCCTAGACAGGGGAAATGGCTACACCTTC. Translating it yields CASSLDRGNGYTF.

This clone was observed a handful of times. V gene TRBV28 combines with J gene TRBJ1-1; tentative D call: TRBD1 (5 bases). In germline, CDR1 is MDHEN, CDR2 SYDVKM. The CDR3 extends over 15 amino acids. The V and J ends lost 4 bases and 2 bases respectively, with 14 bases between them. The CDR3, as DNA: TGTGCCAGCAGTTCCGGCGGGGGGGTAAACACTGAAGCTTTCTTT. Its translation is CASSSGGGVNTEAFF.

The J gene is TRBJ2-2, the V gene TRBV13; the match to TRBD2 covers 8 bases. This CDR3 is built from 16 residues. Germline V gives CDR1 PRHDT, CDR2 FYEKMQ (reference sequence). J gave up 4 bases and V 1 base, and 5 bases lay outside the gene matches. CDR3 in DNA: TGTGCCAGCAGCTTAGCGGGAGGGCCTGGCACCGGGGAGCTGTTTTTT. It specifies CASSLAGGPGTGELFF.